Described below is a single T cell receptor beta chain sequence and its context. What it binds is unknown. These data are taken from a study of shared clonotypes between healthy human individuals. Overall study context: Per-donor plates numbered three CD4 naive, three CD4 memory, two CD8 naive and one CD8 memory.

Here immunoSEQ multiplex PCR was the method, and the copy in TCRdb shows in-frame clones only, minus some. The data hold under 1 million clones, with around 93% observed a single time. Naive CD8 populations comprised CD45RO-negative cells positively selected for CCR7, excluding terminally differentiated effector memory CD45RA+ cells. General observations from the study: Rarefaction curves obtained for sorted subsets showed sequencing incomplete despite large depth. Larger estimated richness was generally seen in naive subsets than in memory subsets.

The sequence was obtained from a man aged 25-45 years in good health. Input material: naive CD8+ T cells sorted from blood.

The CDR3 protein is CAGHRGNYEQYF. CDR3 DNA sequence: TGTGCCGGCCATAGGGGAAACTACGAGCAGTACTTC. The chain combines TRBV2 with TRBJ2-7, with D possibly TRBD1 on 5 matching bases. Per germline, CDR1 SNHLY and CDR2 FYNNEI. The CDR3 covers 12 residues. Trimming took 11 bases from V and 3 from J, leaving 14 bases between them.